Given below is one TCR beta chain in context. Its antigen is still unknown. The data belong to a study of shared clonotypes between healthy human individuals. General study findings and limits: The study found lower generation probabilities in non-shared clonotypes than in those shared by all four donors. Naive CD4 clonotypes were shared across several donors at about 5%. The study sampled only blood, and tissue repertoires likely differ.

Per the authors' pipeline: With immunoSEQ giving junction-only sequences and no quality scores, filtering differed. Measured with immunoSEQ multiplex PCR; TCRdb has only the in-frame clones, and not every one. V, J and clone size are those of that table, while D and trimming were read from the DNA. This sample has fewer than 3 million clones; just under 95% occur once, and the top ten carry 0.37%. This CDR3 contains 14 residues. Per the germline V gene, CDR1 is SGHRS and CDR2 is YFSETQ. V lost 0 bases and J 7 bases, leaving 14 bases between the germline ends. The sequence derives from a man younger than 30 in good health. Some clones in this sample may be carry-over from other donors' samples. This rearrangement joins TRBV5-1 to TRBJ2-7; D may match TRBD1 or TRBD2 (6 bases each). Material: naive CD4+ T cells from PBMCs. Subset: CD45RA+ positively selected. The CDR3, as DNA: TGCGCCAGCAGCTTGGGGGGGGCCCCAGGAGAGCAGTACTTC. The encoded protein is CASSLGGAPGEQYF.